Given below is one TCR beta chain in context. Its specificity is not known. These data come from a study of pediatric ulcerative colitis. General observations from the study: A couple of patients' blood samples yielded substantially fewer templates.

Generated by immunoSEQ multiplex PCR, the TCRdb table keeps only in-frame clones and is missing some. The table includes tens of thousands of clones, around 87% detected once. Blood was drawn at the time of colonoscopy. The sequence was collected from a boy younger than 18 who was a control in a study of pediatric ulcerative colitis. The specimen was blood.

The CDR3 sequence is CASSYDSYEQYF. The CDR3 bases are TGTGCCAGCAGCTATGACAGCTACGAGCAGTACTTC. V and J are TRBV7-9 and TRBJ2-7; a possible D gene is TRBD1 (5 bases). The V gene's germline CDR1 is SEHNR and CDR2 FQNEAQ (reference sequence). This CDR3 has 12 residues. Trimming removed 4 bases at V and 3 bases at J, with 7 bases between.